This T cell receptor beta chain was retrieved from a study of T cell responses to AZD1222 COVID-19 vaccine (dated by TCRdb to the early 2020s). General notes on the study: A total of about 250 trial participants underwent TCR sequencing, of whom about 210 had received two doses of AZD1222 and some 25 had received two doses of the MenACWY control vaccine. Trial participants were enrolled by age into subgroups of 18-55, 56-69 and 70-plus years, and around 150, 29 and 61 TCR-sequenced participants, respectively, were included in these subgroups.

The CDR3 regions of human TCRbeta chains were subjected to immunosequencing. Per the source publication's procedure: TCRs in the repertoires were compared against a reference library of SARS-CoV-2-specific TCRs that had been generated with the MIRA antigen-specificity platform. Breadth was defined as the fraction of unique TCRs that were SARS-CoV-2-associated, and depth was defined as the fraction of total T cells that were SARS-CoV-2-associated. Using the MIRA data, each spike-specific TCR was mapped to the spike region that the TCR reacts to and placed in a CD4 or CD8 class. Log10-transformed breadth and depth values were compared by one-way ANOVA with Sidak's multiple comparisons tests. TCRdb mirrors the immuneACCESS table, restricted to in-frame sequences. Some clones are absent from its copies; in checked studies, under half trace to an unresolved V gene, and the reason for the others is unknown. Clonal size and the V and J genes are those of that table, whereas D and trimming came from the DNA. In this sample the table shows roughly 150,000 clones, approximately 90% of which occur a single time. In total, the top ten clones hold around 3.8% of the sample.

Findings and caveats that apply to the study as a whole: The 56-69-year group was small, and its depth increase did not reach significance, likely because of low power. Because no samples from the day 14 peak response were available, repertoires could be characterized only after the peak T cell response. Reportedly, almost half of the unique spike-specific TCRs recognized epitopes lying outside the regions that are mutated in the B.1.351 and B.1.1.7 variants. Participants were mostly white British, with more females than males. The authors suggested clonal diversity may have been underestimated. After two AZD1222 doses, both the breadth and the depth of spike-specific TCRs were significantly higher than at day 0 and than in MenACWY recipients. Conclusions about previously exposed vaccinees were limited because only five to seven AZD1222 recipients were SARS-CoV-2 seropositive at baseline. The vaccine-associated CD4 TCRs covered the entire spike protein, and the dominant responses fell in regions 160-218 and 743-854.

A word on this clone: The target of this receptor is not known. Base qualities are not provided; no much larger clone lies one nucleotide away.

The time point label corresponds to: about 28 days (+/-7) after the second vaccine dose. AZD1222 recipients given second doses at about 4 weeks or at about 12 weeks were pooled, since spike-specific TCR depth and breadth were not found to differ between the two schedules. Vaccinee samples came from UK trials COV001 and COV002, including a single-blind randomized controlled phase 2/3 trial of AZD1222 (ChAdOx1 nCoV-19) in healthy adults. Trial participant PBMC samples were collected at day 0 and day 28 after the second dose for TCRbeta chain sequencing. Sequenced material: peripheral blood, taken 28 days after the second AZD1222 dose. This clonotype was obtained from an adult who received the AZD1222 COVID-19 vaccine.

The CDR3 protein sequence reads: CASRGPSYEQYF. The nucleotides are TGTGCCAGCAGGGGACCCTCCTACGAGCAGTACTTC. The chain was built from TRBV6-5 and TRBJ2-7; the D region is possibly TRBD1 or TRBD2, each matching across 5 bases. The CDR3 contains 12 residues, cysteine and phenylalanine counted. Left in the record is the CDR3 DNA by itself, 36 bases read in frame from the first base. Sequences MNHEY (CDR1) and SVGAGI (CDR2) are obtained from the germline V gene. V and J lose 6 bases and 0 bases, and a span of 6 bases separates them.